The sequence of this T cell receptor (beta chain) was determined in a study of OX40 agonist ivuxolimab in advanced cancers. The data were produced by immunoSEQ multiplex PCR, yet TCRdb's version contains in-frame clones alone and is incomplete. The data contain about 73,000 clones, roughly nine tenths of them singletons. From germline, CDR1 is SGHVS and CDR2 FQNEAQ. Trimming left V 5 bases short and J 9 bases short, with 6 bases between. The CDR3 is 10 residues long. This clonotype was sampled from an adult with an advanced solid tumor such as melanoma, head and neck, liver or kidney cancer. This chain joins TRBV7-8 and TRBJ2-3, with D perhaps TRBD2 (6 bases). Sequencing was performed on CD4+ or CD8+ T cells sorted from blood, taken in a trial of the OX40 agonist ivuxolimab. CDR3 DNA sequence: TGTGCCAGCAGCGGGGGGACGCAGTATTTT. Amino acid sequence: CASSGGTQYF.